This T cell receptor beta chain was sequenced in a study of blood T cell repertoires in COVID-19. Study overall: Researchers got acute and convalescent COVID-19 samples from the United States, Italy and Spain. Sources were T cells, B-cell-depleted T cells, or PBMCs; the material itself was cDNA or gDNA.

Looked up from germline, CDR1 is WNHNN and CDR2 is SYGVQD (reference sequence). Trimming at V came to 3 bases and at J to 4 bases, leaving 6 bases not matched to a gene. The length of the CDR3 is 17 residues. Original analysis: Reference gene primer amplification in the assay estimated nucleated cell counts. TCRdb's copy holds only in-frame clones and misses some; the assay was immunoSEQ multiplex PCR. That table gives V, J and clone size, and the DNA gave D and trimming. The top ten clones hold 7.9% of a sample with roughly 200,000 clones, roughly 80% of them seen once. This rearrangement joins TRBV10-1 to TRBJ2-1, with 13 bases fitting TRBD2. This sequence was found in a woman older than 75 with acute or convalescent COVID-19. The sequenced sample consisted of peripheral blood. The CDR3, as DNA: TGCGCCAGCAGTGACCAGGGACTAGCGGGACAATACAATGAGCAGTTCTTC. Its translation is CASSDQGLAGQYNEQFF.